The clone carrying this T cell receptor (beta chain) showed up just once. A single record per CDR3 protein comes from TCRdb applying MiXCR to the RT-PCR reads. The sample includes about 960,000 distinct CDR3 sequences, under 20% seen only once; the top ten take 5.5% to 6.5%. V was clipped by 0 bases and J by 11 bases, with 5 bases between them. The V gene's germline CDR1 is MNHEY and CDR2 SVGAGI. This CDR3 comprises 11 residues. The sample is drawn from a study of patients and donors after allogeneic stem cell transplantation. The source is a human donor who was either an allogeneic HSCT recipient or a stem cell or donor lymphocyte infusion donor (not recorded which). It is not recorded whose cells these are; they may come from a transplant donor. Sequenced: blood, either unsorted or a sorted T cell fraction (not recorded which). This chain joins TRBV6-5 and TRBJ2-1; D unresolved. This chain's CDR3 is CASSYSFKQFF. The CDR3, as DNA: TGTGCCAGCAGTTACTCTTTTAAGCAGTTCTTC.